The present T cell receptor (beta chain) was sequenced within a study of blood T cell repertoires in COVID-19. The wider study: COVID-19 samples from acute and convalescent phases originated in the United States, Italy and Spain.

V lost 8 bases to trimming and J lost 3 bases; unmatched junction nucleotides: 9. This CDR3 comprises 15 residues. Germline CDR1 and CDR2: SGHTA and FQGNSA. TCRdb's copy holds only in-frame clones and misses some; the assay was immunoSEQ multiplex PCR. The sample lists some 220,000 clones; approximately 80% were seen once. Input material: peripheral blood. The TCR comes from an elderly woman with active or convalescent COVID-19. The rearrangement uses TRBV7-2 and TRBJ2-1, with 8 bases fitting TRBD1. The CDR3 DNA reads TGTGCCAGCTCTATCCGAGGACAGGGCTACAATGAGCAGTTCTTC. Protein: CASSIRGQGYNEQFF.